Sequencing of this T cell receptor (beta chain) was carried out in a study of blood T cell repertoires in COVID-19. Study overall: COVID-19 samples from acute and convalescent phases originated in the United States, Italy and Spain. PBMCs, B-cell-depleted T cells, or T cells were the source of the cDNA or gDNA that made up the material.

After removal of 8 bases from V and 6 bases from J, the junction contained 5 bases not matched to a gene. Germline CDR1 MNHEY, CDR2 SVGAGI. The CDR3 has 12 residues. Per the study methods: Estimated nucleated cell counts came from reference gene primer amplification. The data were produced by immunoSEQ multiplex PCR, yet TCRdb's version contains in-frame clones alone and is incomplete. V and J calls and clone size are those listed in that table; D and trimming were worked out from the DNA. The sample consists of 50,000 to 65,000 clones, about 86% of them appearing once. This clonotype was obtained from a man aged 40-55 years with acute or convalescent COVID-19. Sequencing input: peripheral blood. This chain connects TRBV6-5 to TRBJ1-2, with 8 bases that match TRBD1. CDR3 protein: CASGRTGNGYTF. CDR3 DNA: TGTGCCAGCGGCCGGACAGGGAATGGCTACACCTTC.